The source of this T cell receptor (beta chain) is a study of T-cell memory formation after mild COVID-19. The overall study: For the most part, TCR clusters were specific to one donor.

The V end was cut by 7 bases, the J end by 1 base, with 17 bases between. Germline assignment: CDR1 MNHNS and CDR2 SASEGT. The CDR3 length is 15 residues. TCRdb processed the 5' RACE reads anew with MiXCR; each CDR3 protein has one entry. The sample lists more than 120,000 distinct CDR3 sequences, approximately 5.7% seen once, with approximately 2.1% in the top ten. The chain recombines TRBV6-1 with TRBJ2-7; weak D call: TRBD2 (5 bases). What was sequenced was PBMCs or a T cell subset sorted from them (not recorded which). The receptor was isolated from an adult woman who had mild COVID-19 (a few samples of this study predate the infection). Cell type and time point are not known. The CDR3, as DNA: TGTGCCAGCACCTTACGGCGGGTGCTTTCCTACGAGCAGTACTTC. Translated, it gives CASTLRRVLSYEQYF.